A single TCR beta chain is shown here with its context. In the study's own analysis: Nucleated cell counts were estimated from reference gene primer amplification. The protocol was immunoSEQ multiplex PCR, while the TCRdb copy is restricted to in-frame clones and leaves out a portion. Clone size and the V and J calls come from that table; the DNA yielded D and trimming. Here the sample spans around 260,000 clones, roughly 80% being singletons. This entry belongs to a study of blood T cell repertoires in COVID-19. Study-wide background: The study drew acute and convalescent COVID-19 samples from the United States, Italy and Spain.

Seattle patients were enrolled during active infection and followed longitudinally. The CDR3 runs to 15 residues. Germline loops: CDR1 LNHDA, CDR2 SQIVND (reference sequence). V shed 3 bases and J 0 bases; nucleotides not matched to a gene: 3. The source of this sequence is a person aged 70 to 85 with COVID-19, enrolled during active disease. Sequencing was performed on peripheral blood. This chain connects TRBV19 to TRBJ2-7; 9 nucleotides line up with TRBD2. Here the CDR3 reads CASSMRLADSYEQYF. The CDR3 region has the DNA TGTGCCAGTAGTATGAGACTAGCGGACTCCTACGAGCAGTACTTC.